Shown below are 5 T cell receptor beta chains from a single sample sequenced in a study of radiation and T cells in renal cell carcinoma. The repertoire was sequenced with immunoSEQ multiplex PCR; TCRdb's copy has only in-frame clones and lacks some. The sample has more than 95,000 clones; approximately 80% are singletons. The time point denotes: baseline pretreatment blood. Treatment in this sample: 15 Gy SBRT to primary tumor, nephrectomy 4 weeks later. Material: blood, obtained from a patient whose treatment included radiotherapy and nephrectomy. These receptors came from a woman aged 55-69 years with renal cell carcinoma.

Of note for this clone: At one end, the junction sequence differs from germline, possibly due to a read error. CDR3 nucleotides: TGTGCCAGCAGAATACCCTACTCGACCGGGGGGCCGTACCAAGAGGCCCAGTACTTC. It encodes CASRIPYSTGGPYQEAQYF. The genes are TRBV2 and TRBJ2-5; TRBD2 is a possible D gene (7 bases). This CDR3 comprises 19 residues. Germline V lookup: CDR1 SNHLY, CDR2 FYNNEI. The variable domain in full, with the rest retrieved from reference TRBV2 and TRBJ2-5, is EPEVTQTPSHQVTQMGQEVILRCVPISNHLYFYWYRQILGQKVEFLVSFYNNEISEKSEIFDDQFSVERPDGSNFTLKIRSTKLEDSAMYFCASRIPYSTGGPYQEAQYFGPGTRLLVL.

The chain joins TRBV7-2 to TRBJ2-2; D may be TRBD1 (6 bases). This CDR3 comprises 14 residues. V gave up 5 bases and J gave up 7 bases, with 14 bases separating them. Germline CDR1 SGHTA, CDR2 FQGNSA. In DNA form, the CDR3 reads TGTGCCAGCAGCGGACTCAGGGGTGGCGGGGAGCTGTTTTTT. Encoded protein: CASSGLRGGGELFF.

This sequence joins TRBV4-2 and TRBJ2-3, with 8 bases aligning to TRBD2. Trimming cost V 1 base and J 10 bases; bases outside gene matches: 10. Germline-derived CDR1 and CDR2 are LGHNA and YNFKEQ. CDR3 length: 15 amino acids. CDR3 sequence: CASSQVAGLAASQYF. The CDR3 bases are TGTGCCAGCAGCCAAGTGGCTGGACTAGCCGCCTCGCAGTATTTT.

This CDR3 is CASSFLDRFNQPQHF. The CDR3 DNA reads as TGTGCCAGCAGTTTCCTTGACAGGTTCAATCAGCCCCAGCATTTT. This chain uses TRBV28 with TRBJ1-5, with TRBD1 as a possible D gene (6 bases). The CDR3 has 15 residues. Trimming took 3 bases from V and 3 from J, leaving 12 bases between them. Germline-derived CDR1 and CDR2 are MDHEN and SYDVKM.

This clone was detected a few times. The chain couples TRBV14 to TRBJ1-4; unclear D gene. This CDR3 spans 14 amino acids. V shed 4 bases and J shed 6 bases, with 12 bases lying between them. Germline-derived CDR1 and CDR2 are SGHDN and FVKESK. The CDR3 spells CASSPGLTDEKLFF. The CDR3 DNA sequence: TGTGCCAGCAGCCCCGGGCTAACGGATGAAAAACTGTTTTTT.